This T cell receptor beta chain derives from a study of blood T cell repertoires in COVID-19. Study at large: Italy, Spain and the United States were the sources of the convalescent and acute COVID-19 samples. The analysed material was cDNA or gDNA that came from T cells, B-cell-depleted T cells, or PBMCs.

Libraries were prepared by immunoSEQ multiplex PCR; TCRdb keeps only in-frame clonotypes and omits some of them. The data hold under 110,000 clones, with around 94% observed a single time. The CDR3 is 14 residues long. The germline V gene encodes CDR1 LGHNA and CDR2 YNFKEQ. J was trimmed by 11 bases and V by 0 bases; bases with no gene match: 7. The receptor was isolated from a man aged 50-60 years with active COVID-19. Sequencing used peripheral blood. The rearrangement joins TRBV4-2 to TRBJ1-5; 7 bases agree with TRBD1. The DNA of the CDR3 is TGTGCCAGCAGCCAAGATCAGGGGGAATCAGCCCAGCATTTT. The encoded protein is CASSQDQGESAQHF.